The source of this TCR beta chain is a study of preoperative IRX-2 immunotherapy in early breast cancer. Method: immunoSEQ multiplex PCR; TCRdb's copy keeps in-frame clones and lacks some. The repertoire consists of roughly 99,000 clones, with 80% to 90% occurring once and the leading ten covering roughly 2%. Treatment indicated: preoperative locoregional IRX-2 cytokine immunotherapy. The CDR3 is 14 residues long. Trimming removed 8 bases from V and 5 bases from J; junction bases left unmatched: 10. Germline CDR1 and CDR2: LNHDA and SQIVND (reference sequence). The specimen comprised tumor tissue, sampled after IRX-2 immunotherapy. The rearrangement links TRBV19 to TRBJ2-3; 7 bases are shared with TRBD2. The clonotype originates from a human donor with breast cancer. DNA for the CDR3: TGTGCCAGTGGAGGGATATGGGAGGGAGATACGCAGTATTTT. Amino acid sequence: CASGGIWEGDTQYF.